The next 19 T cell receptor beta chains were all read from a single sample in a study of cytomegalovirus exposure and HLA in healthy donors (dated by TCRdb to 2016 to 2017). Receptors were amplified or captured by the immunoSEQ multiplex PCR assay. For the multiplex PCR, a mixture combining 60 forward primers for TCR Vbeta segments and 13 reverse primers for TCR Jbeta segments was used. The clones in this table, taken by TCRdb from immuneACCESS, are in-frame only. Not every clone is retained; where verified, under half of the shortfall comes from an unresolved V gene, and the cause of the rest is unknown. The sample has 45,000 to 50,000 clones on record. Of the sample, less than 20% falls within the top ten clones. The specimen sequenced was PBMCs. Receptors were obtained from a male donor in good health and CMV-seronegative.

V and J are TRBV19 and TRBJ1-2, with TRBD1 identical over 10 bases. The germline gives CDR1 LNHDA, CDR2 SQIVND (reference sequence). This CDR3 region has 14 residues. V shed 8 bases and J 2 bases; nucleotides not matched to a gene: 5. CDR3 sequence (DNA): TGTGCCAGTTCCGGGACAGGGGTAAACTATGGCTACACCTTC. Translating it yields CASSGTGVNYGYTF.

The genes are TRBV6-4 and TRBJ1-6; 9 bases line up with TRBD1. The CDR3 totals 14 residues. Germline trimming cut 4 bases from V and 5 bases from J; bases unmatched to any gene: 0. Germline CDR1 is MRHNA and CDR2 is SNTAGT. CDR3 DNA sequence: TGTGCCAGCAGTGGGGACAGGGATAATTCACCCCTCCACTTT. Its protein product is CASSGDRDNSPLHF.

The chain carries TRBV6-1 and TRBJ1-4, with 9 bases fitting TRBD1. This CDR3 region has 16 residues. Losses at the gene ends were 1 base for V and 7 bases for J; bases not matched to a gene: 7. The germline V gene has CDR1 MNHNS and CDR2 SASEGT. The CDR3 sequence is CASSEGETGGFEKLFF. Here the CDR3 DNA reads TGTGCCAGCAGTGAAGGGGAGACAGGGGGATTTGAAAAACTGTTTTTT.

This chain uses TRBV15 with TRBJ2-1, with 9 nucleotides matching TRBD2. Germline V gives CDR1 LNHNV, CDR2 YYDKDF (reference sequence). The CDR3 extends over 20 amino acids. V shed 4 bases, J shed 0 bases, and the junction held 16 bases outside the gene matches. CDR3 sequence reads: CATSMFTGTSTPSSYNEQFF. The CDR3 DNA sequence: TGTGCCACCAGCATGTTCACCGGGACTAGCACCCCGAGCTCCTACAATGAGCAGTTCTTC.

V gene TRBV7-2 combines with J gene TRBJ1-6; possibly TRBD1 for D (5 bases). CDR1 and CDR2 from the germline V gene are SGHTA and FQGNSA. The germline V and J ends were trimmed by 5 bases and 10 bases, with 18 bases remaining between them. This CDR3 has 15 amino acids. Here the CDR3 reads CASSRLGGMGSPLHF. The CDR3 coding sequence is TGTGCCAGCAGCCGCCTGGGGGGTATGGGATCACCCCTCCACTTT.

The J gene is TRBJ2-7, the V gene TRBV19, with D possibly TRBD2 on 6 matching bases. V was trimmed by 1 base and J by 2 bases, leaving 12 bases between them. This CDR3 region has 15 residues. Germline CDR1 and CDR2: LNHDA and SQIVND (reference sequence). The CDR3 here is CASSIGPGETYEQYF. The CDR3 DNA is TGTGCCAGTAGTATAGGTCCGGGGGAAACCTACGAGCAGTACTTC. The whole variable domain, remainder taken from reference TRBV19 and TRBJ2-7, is DGGITQSPKYLFRKEGQNVTLSCEQNLNHDAMYWYRQDPGQGLRLIYYSQIVNDFQKGDIAEGYSVSREKKESFPLTVTSAQKNPTAFYLCASSIGPGETYEQYFGPGTRLTVT.

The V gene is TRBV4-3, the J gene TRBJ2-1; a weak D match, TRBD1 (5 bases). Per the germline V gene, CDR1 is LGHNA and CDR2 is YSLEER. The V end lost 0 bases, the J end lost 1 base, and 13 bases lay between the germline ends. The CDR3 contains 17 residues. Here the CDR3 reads CASSQDDRTASYNEQFF. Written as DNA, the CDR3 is TGCGCCAGCAGCCAAGATGACAGAACAGCGTCCTACAATGAGCAGTTCTTC.

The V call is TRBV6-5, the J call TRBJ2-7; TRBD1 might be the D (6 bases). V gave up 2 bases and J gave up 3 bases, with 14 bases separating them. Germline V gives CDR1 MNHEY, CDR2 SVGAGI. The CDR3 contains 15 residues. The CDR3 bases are TGTGCCAGCAGTTACGACCGAACACAGGGCTACGAGCAGTACTTC. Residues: CASSYDRTQGYEQYF.

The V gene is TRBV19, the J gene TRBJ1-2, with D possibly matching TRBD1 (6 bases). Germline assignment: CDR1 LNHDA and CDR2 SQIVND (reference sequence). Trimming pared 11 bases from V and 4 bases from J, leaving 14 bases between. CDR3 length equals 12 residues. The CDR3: CAVRGLRYGYTF. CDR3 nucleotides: TGTGCCGTCAGGGGATTACGCTATGGCTACACCTTC. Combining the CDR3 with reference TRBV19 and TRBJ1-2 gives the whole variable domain DGGITQSPKYLFRKEGQNVTLSCEQNLNHDAMYWYRQDPGQGLRLIYYSQIVNDFQKGDIAEGYSVSREKKESFPLTVTSAQKNPTAFYLCAVRGLRYGYTFGSGTRLTVV.

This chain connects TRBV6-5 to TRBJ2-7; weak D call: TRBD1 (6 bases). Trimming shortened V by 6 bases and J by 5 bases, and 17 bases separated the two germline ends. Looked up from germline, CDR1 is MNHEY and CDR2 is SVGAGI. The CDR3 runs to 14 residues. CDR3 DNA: TGTGCCAGCAGAACAGGGTTCCAAGCAGACGAGCAGTACTTC. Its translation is CASRTGFQADEQYF.

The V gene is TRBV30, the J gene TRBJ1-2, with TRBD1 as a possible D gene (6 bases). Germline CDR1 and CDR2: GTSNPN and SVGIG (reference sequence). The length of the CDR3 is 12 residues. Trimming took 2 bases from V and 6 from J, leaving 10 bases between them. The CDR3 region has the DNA TGTGCCTGGAGTATCCACAGGGATGGCTACACCTTC. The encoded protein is CAWSIHRDGYTF.

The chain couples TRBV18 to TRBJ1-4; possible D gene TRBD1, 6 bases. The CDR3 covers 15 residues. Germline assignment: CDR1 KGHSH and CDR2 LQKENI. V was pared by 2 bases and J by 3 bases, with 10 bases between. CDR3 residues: CASSPTRTANEKLFF. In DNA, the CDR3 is TGTGCCAGCTCACCAACGAGGACAGCTAATGAAAAACTGTTTTTT.

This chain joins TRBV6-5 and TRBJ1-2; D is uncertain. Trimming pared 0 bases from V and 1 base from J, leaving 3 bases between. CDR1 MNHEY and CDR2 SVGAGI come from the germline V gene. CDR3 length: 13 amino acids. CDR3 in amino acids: CASSYSSNYGYTF. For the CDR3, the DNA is TGTGCCAGCAGTTACTCGAGTAACTATGGCTACACCTTC.

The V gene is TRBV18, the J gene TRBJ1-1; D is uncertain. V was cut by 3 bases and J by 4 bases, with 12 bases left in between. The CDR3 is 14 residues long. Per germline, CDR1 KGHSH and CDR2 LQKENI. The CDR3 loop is CASSPKESTTEAFF. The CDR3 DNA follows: TGTGCCAGCTCACCCAAGGAGAGTACCACTGAAGCTTTCTTT. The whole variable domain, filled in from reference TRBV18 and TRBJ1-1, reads NAGVMQNPRHLVRRRGQEARLRCSPMKGHSHVYWYRQLPEEGLKFMVYLQKENIIDESGMPKERFSAEFPKEGPSILRIQQVVRGDSAAYFCASSPKESTTEAFFGQGTRLTVV.

CDR3 residues: CASSATPGGRRYTDTQYF. The CDR3 bases are TGTGCCAGCAGCGCCACCCCAGGGGGGCGGCGATACACAGATACGCAGTATTTT. This chain uses TRBV9 with TRBJ2-3; possible D gene TRBD1, 7 bases. From germline, CDR1 is SGDLS and CDR2 YYNGEE. V dropped 3 bases and J dropped 2 bases, with 22 bases sitting between them. The CDR3 is 18 amino acids.

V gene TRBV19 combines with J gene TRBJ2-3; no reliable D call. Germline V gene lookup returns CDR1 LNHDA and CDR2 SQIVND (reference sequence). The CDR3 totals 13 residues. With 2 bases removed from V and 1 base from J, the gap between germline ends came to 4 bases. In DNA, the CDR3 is TGTGCCAGTAGTATACGAGGCACAGATACGCAGTATTTT. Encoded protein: CASSIRGTDTQYF.

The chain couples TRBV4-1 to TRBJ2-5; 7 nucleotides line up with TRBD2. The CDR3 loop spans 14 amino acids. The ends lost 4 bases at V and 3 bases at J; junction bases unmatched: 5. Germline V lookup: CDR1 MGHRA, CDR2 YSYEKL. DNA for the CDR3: TGCGCCAGCAGCCCCTATGCGGGGGAAGAGACCCAGTACTTC. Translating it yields CASSPYAGEETQYF.

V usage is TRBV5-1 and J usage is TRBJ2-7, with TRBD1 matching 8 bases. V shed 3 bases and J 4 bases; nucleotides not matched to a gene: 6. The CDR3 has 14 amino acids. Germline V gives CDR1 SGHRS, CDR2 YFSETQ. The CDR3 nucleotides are TGCGCCAGCAGCTCCCCGGACAGGGCGTACGAGCAGTACTTC. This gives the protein CASSSPDRAYEQYF.

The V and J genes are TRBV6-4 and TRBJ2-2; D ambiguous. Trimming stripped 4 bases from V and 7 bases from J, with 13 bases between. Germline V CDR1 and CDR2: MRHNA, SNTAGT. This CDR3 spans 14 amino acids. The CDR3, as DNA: TGTGCCAGCAGTGGAGAAAGAGATGGCGGGGAGCTGTTTTTT. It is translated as CASSGERDGGELFF.